This is a list of T cell receptor beta chains from one sample in a study of cytomegalovirus exposure and HLA in healthy donors. Profiled with immunoSEQ multiplex PCR; TCRdb holds only in-frame clones, not every one. This table holds about 140,000 clones, roughly 80% found once. Sequenced input: PBMCs. The receptor source for this set is a woman between 50 and 59 years old in good health and CMV-seropositive. Each CDR3 is given with its conserved first and last residue. Fields, in order: CDR3 protein, CDR3 DNA, D gene, clone size, J gene, V gene. D genes are given only for firm matches. Size values are once, few and many counts, or a class for expanded clones, and some rows have none.

cdr3_aa: CASTRGGSTDTQYF; cdr3_nt: TGCGCCAGCACCCGCGGGGGTAGCACAGATACGCAGTATTTT; d_call: TRBD2; clone_size: once; j_call: TRBJ2-3; v_call: TRBV5-1
cdr3_aa: CASSQSWDRGRNEQFF; cdr3_nt: TGCGCCAGCAGCCAATCCTGGGACAGGGGGCGCAATGAGCAGTTCTTC; d_call: TRBD1; clone_size: -; j_call: TRBJ2-1; v_call: TRBV4-3
cdr3_aa: CASTITGTGYDEQYF; cdr3_nt: TGTGCCAGCACCATAACCGGGACAGGGTACGACGAGCAGTACTTC; d_call: TRBD1; clone_size: -; j_call: TRBJ2-7; v_call: TRBV7-8
cdr3_aa: CAWSLQLFYEQYF; cdr3_nt: TGTGCCTGGAGTTTACAGCTCTTCTACGAGCAGTACTTC; d_call: -; clone_size: -; j_call: TRBJ2-7; v_call: TRBV30
cdr3_aa: CASLPGANVLTF; cdr3_nt: TGTGCCAGCCTTCCTGGGGCCAACGTCCTGACTTTC; d_call: -; clone_size: -; j_call: TRBJ2-6; v_call: TRBV7-2
cdr3_aa: CASSGTGDQPQHF; cdr3_nt: TGTGCCAGTAGTGGAACAGGGGATCAGCCCCAGCATTTT; d_call: TRBD1; clone_size: -; j_call: TRBJ1-5; v_call: TRBV19
cdr3_aa: CASTPGLAGGEQFF; cdr3_nt: TGCGCCAGCACTCCGGGACTAGCGGGAGGGGAGCAGTTCTTC; d_call: TRBD2; clone_size: -; j_call: TRBJ2-1; v_call: TRBV5-1
cdr3_aa: CASSLATGLAGEQQQYF; cdr3_nt: TGCGCCAGCAGCTTGGCGACGGGACTAGCGGGGGAGCAGCAGCAGTACTTC; d_call: TRBD2; clone_size: few; j_call: TRBJ2-7; v_call: TRBV5-1
cdr3_aa: CASSSEGGGSGYTF; cdr3_nt: TGTGCCAGCAGCTCCGAAGGGGGAGGGAGTGGCTACACCTTC; d_call: -; clone_size: -; j_call: TRBJ1-2; v_call: TRBV6-6
cdr3_aa: CASTPGQGGGYTF; cdr3_nt: TGTGCCAGCACACCGGGACAGGGCGGGGGCTACACCTTC; d_call: TRBD1; clone_size: -; j_call: TRBJ1-2; v_call: TRBV28
cdr3_aa: CTSSHRDTSEGGELFF; cdr3_nt: TGCACCAGCAGCCATAGGGACACTTCCGAGGGCGGGGAGCTGTTTTTT; d_call: -; clone_size: -; j_call: TRBJ2-2; v_call: TRBV1
cdr3_aa: CSVSRGDTEAFF; cdr3_nt: TGCAGCGTTTCCAGGGGGGACACTGAAGCTTTCTTT; d_call: TRBD1; clone_size: -; j_call: TRBJ1-1; v_call: TRBV29-1
cdr3_aa: CASSGQGNTEAFF; cdr3_nt: TGCGCCAGCAGCGGACAGGGGAACACTGAAGCTTTCTTT; d_call: TRBD1; clone_size: -; j_call: TRBJ1-1; v_call: TRBV5-1
cdr3_aa: CASSPTVGGAGETQYF; cdr3_nt: TGCGCCAGCAGCCCCACGGTGGGGGGGGCGGGAGAGACCCAGTACTTC; d_call: -; clone_size: few; j_call: TRBJ2-5; v_call: TRBV5-1
cdr3_aa: CASSEALQGREQYF; cdr3_nt: TGTGCCAGCAGTGAAGCTTTACAGGGACGCGAGCAGTACTTC; d_call: -; clone_size: few; j_call: TRBJ2-7; v_call: TRBV6-1
cdr3_aa: CAPLNYGYTF; cdr3_nt: TGTGCCCCCCTTAACTATGGCTACACCTTC; d_call: -; clone_size: -; j_call: TRBJ1-2; v_call: TRBV8-2
cdr3_aa: CASRDRGGYTF; cdr3_nt: TGTGCCAGCAGAGACAGGGGGGGCTACACCTTC; d_call: TRBD1; clone_size: once; j_call: TRBJ1-2; v_call: TRBV6-5
cdr3_aa: CASRNDRDNYGYTF; cdr3_nt: TGTGCCAGCAGGAACGACAGGGACAACTATGGCTACACCTTC; d_call: TRBD1; clone_size: -; j_call: TRBJ1-2; v_call: TRBV2
cdr3_aa: CASSQAVSDAAYEQYF; cdr3_nt: TGCGCCAGCAGCCAAGCGGTTAGTGACGCGGCCTACGAGCAGTACTTC; d_call: -; clone_size: -; j_call: TRBJ2-7; v_call: TRBV4-3
cdr3_aa: CAWSVPGSANYGYTF; cdr3_nt: TGTGCCTGGAGTGTACCAGGGTCAGCTAACTATGGCTACACCTTC; d_call: -; clone_size: -; j_call: TRBJ1-2; v_call: TRBV30
cdr3_aa: CASSLYGEGTEAFF; cdr3_nt: TGTGCCAGCAGCTTATATGGCGAGGGCACTGAAGCTTTCTTT; d_call: -; clone_size: -; j_call: TRBJ1-1; v_call: TRBV11-3
cdr3_aa: CASRQELHDDAEAFF; cdr3_nt: TGTGCCAGCAGACAAGAACTACACGACGACGCTGAAGCTTTCTTT; d_call: -; clone_size: -; j_call: TRBJ1-1; v_call: TRBV7-8
cdr3_aa: CASSLGFDGGGETQYF; cdr3_nt: TGTGCCAGCAGCTTAGGCTTTGATGGGGGCGGAGAGACCCAGTACTTC; d_call: -; clone_size: -; j_call: TRBJ2-5; v_call: TRBV7-2
cdr3_aa: CASSPASGGYNEQFF; cdr3_nt: TGTGCCAGCTCACCGGCTAGCGGGGGCTACAATGAGCAGTTCTTC; d_call: TRBD2; clone_size: -; j_call: TRBJ2-1; v_call: TRBV18
cdr3_aa: CASSSWRGTNEKLFF; cdr3_nt: TGTGCCAGCAGCTCCTGGCGGGGGACTAATGAAAAACTGTTTTTT; d_call: -; clone_size: few; j_call: TRBJ1-4; v_call: TRBV11-2
cdr3_aa: CACRGTDNYEQYF; cdr3_nt: TGTGCCTGTCGAGGGACAGACAACTACGAGCAGTACTTC; d_call: TRBD1; clone_size: few; j_call: TRBJ2-7; v_call: TRBV19